This TCR beta chain emerged from a study of blood T cell repertoires in COVID-19. For the study at large: Italy, Spain and the United States were the sources of the convalescent and acute COVID-19 samples.

Some clones are missing from TCRdb's copy, which holds only in-frame ones; the method was immunoSEQ multiplex PCR. The sample has about 210,000 clones; about 91% are singletons. The germline V gene has CDR1 SGHVS and CDR2 FQNEAQ. The CDR3 extends over 14 amino acids. V was shortened by 6 bases and J by 0 bases, with 11 bases between the two germline ends. The chain carries TRBV7-8 and TRBJ2-5; possible D gene TRBD2, 5 bases. The clonotype was recovered from a young man with acute or convalescent COVID-19. Sequencing used peripheral blood. The DNA of the CDR3 is TGTGCCAGCAGTTCCGGGATCCACCAAGAGACCCAGTACTTC. This codes for CASSSGIHQETQYF.